This TCR beta chain came from a study of vaccination and CD4 T cells after COVID-19. General observations from the study: The study found that a median about 85% of reactive clones in convalescent patients appeared only post-vaccination.

The CDR3 spans 14 residues. From germline, CDR1 is SGHTA and CDR2 FQGNSA. Trimming took 6 bases from V and 1 from J, leaving 13 bases between them. Treatment: roughly nine-day PBMC culture with coronavirus spike peptide pools or control peptides (ViraFEST assay). It was on days 3 and 7 that half the medium was replaced with fresh IL-2 medium. On this clonotype itself: What it binds is not known.

The Oncomine TCR Beta short-read assay was applied to DNA of cultured CD4+ T cells. TCRdb analysed the PCR reads with MiXCR anew, one entry per CDR3 protein. This table holds 15,000 to 20,000 distinct CDR3 sequences, about 52% found once. The sequence came from a human donor who had recovered from COVID-19. The chain has TRBV7-2 and TRBJ2-7; the D gene is possibly TRBD1 (6 bases). The specimen was CD4+ T cells from blood, cultured in vitro. The chain's CDR3 is CASRAQGNSYEQYF. DNA of the CDR3: TGTGCCAGCAGGGCACAGGGTAATTCCTACGAGCAGTACTTC.